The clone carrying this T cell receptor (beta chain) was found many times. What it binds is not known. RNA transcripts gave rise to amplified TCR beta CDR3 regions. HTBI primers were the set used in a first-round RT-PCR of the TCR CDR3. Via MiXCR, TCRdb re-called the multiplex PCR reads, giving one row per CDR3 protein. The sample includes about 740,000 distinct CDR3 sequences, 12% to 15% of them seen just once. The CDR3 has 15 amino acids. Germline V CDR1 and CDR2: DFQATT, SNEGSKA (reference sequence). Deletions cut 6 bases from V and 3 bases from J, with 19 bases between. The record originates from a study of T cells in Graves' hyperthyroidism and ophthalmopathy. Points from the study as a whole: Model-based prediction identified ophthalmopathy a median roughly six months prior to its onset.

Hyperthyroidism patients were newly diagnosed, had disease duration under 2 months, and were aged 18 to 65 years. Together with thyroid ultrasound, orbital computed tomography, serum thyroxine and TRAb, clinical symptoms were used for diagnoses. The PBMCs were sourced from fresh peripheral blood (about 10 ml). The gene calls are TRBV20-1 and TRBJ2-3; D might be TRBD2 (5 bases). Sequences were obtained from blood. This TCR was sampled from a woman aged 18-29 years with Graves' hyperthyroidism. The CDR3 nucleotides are TGCAGTGCCAGGAGCCCTGGCGGACTGACAGATACGCAGTATTTT. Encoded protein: CSARSPGGLTDTQYF.